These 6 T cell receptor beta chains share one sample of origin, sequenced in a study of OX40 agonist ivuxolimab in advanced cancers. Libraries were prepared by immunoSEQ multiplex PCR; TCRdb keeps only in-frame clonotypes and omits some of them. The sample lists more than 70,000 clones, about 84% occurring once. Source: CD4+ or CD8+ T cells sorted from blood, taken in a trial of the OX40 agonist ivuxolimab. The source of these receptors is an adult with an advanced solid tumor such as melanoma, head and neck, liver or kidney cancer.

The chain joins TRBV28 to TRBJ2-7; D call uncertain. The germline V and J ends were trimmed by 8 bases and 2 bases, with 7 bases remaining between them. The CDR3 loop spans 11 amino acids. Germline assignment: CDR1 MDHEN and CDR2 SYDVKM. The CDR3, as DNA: TGTGCCAGCGGCCTAACCTACGAGCAGTACTTC. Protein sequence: CASGLTYEQYF.

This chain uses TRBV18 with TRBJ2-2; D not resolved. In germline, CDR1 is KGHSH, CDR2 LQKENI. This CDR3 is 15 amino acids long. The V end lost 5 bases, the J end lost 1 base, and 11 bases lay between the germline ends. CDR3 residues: CASSASSENTGELFF. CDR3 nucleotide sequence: TGTGCCAGCTCAGCGTCGAGCGAGAACACCGGGGAGCTGTTTTTT. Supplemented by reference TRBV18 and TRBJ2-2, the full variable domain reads NAGVMQNPRHLVRRRGQEARLRCSPMKGHSHVYWYRQLPEEGLKFMVYLQKENIIDESGMPKERFSAEFPKEGPSILRIQQVVRGDSAAYFCASSASSENTGELFFGEGSRLTVL.

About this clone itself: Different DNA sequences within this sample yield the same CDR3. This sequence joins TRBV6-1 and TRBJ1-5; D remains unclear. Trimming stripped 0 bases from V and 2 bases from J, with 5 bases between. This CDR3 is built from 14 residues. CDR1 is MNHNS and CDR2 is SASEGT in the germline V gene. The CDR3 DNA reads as TGTGCCAGCAGTGAAGCGTGGGGCAATCAGCCCCAGCATTTT. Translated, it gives CASSEAWGNQPQHF.

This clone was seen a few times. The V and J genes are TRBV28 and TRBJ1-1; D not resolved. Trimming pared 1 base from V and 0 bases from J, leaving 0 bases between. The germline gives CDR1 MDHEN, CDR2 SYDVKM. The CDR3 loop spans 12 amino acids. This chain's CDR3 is CASSLLNTEAFF. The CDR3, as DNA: TGTGCCAGCAGTTTATTGAACACTGAAGCTTTCTTT.

CDR3 sequence reads: CASSFRQGAYEQYF. The DNA of the CDR3 is TGTGCCAGCAGCTTCCGACAGGGGGCCTACGAGCAGTACTTC. The V call is TRBV5-8, the J call TRBJ2-7, with TRBD1 matching over 9 bases. The CDR3 contains 14 residues. Per the germline V gene, CDR1 is SGHTS and CDR2 is YDEGEE. J gave up 2 bases and V 2 bases, and 2 bases lay outside the gene matches.

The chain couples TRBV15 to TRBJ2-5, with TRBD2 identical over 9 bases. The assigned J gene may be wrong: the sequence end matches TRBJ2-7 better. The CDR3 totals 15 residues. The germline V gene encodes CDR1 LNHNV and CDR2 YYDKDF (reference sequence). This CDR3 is CATSRGLAGSYEQYF. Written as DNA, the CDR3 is TGTGCCACCAGCAGAGGGCTAGCGGGATCCTACGAGCAGTACTTC.